The entry that follows covers one T cell receptor (beta chain) sequence. These data are taken from a study of shared T cell receptors in the human thymus. Germline CDR1 reads GTSNPN; CDR2 reads SVGIG (reference sequence). The CDR3 is 13 residues long. V was clipped by 0 bases and J by 6 bases, with 8 bases between them. Sequenced by immunoSEQ multiplex PCR; TCRdb stores in-frame clones only, minus some. The profile shows approximately 660,000 clones, around nine tenths of them singletons. The sample was also reused in another study, on human thymus T cells.

The chain joins TRBV30 to TRBJ2-2, with D perhaps TRBD1 (5 bases). The sample comprised thymocytes. This TCR came from a boy less than two years old with a congenital heart defect. CDR3 residues: CAWSVKGAGELFF. Written as DNA, the CDR3 is TGTGCCTGGAGTGTGAAAGGGGCCGGGGAGCTGTTTTTT. Supplemented by reference TRBV30 and TRBJ2-2, the full variable domain reads SQTIHQWPATLVQPVGSPLSLECTVEGTSNPNLYWYRQAAGRGLQLLFYSVGIGQISSEVPQNLSASRPQDRQFILSSKKLLLSDSGFYLCAWSVKGAGELFFGEGSRLTVL.